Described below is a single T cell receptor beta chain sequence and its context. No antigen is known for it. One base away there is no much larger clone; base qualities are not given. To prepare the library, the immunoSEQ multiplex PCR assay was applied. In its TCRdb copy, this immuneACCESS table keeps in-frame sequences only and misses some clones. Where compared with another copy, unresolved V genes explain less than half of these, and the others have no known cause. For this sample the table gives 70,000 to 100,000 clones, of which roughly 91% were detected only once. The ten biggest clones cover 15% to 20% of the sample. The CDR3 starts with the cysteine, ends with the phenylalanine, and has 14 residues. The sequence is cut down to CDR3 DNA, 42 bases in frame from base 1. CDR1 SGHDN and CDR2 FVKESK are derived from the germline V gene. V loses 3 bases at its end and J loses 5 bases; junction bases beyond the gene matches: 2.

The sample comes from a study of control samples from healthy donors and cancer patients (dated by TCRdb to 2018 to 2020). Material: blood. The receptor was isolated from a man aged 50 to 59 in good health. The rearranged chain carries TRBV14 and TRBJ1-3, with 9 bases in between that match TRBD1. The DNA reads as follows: TGTGCCAGCAGCCACGGACAGGGGAGAAACACCATATATTTT. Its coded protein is CASSHGQGRNTIYF.